These 6 T cell receptor beta chains were all obtained from the same sample, sequenced in a study of breast tumors, draining lymph nodes, adjacent tissues. TCRdb ran MiXCR on the multiplex PCR reads and lists one entry per CDR3 protein. The data show tens of thousands of distinct CDR3 sequences, about 27% seen once. The lymph nodes were axillary draining lymph nodes from breast cancer patients. Sequencing was performed on axillary lymph node tissue. These receptors came from a female donor with breast cancer. Some clones in this sample may be carry-over from other donors' samples.

This clonotype has a count of ten or more. The rearrangement links TRBV5-5 to TRBJ1-3; 7 bases align to TRBD1. Germline V lookup: CDR1 SGHKS, CDR2 YYEKEE (reference sequence). This CDR3 has 15 amino acids. The V and J ends lost 3 bases and 4 bases, in that order; junction bases with no gene match: 7. CDR3 bases: TGTGCCAGCAGCTCACAGGGGTTATACGGAAACACCATATATTTT. As protein: CASSSQGLYGNTIYF.

The sample holds many counts of this clonotype. The chain employs TRBV7-8 and TRBJ2-4, with D unclear. The V and J ends lost 5 bases and 1 base respectively, with 27 bases between them. Germline V CDR1 and CDR2: SGHVS, FQNEAQ. The CDR3 extends over 20 amino acids. The DNA of the CDR3 is TGTGCCAGCAGCCCCAGAAGGTGGAAGGGCCAGACCCAGGCCAAAAACATTCAGTACTTC. Encoded protein: CASSPRRWKGQTQAKNIQYF.

This clonotype has a count of ten or more. The V and J genes are TRBV10-3 and TRBJ2-3; 12 bases map to TRBD2. J gave up 5 bases and V 5 bases, and 2 bases lay outside the gene matches. Germline V gene data show CDR1 as ENHRY and CDR2 as SYGVKD. The CDR3 consists of 14 residues. This chain's CDR3 is CAISPGLAGDTQYF. The CDR3 nucleotides are TGTGCCATCAGTCCGGGACTAGCGGGAGATACGCAGTATTTT.

This clonotype was found many times. V and J are TRBV2 and TRBJ2-2; D might be TRBD1 (6 bases). This CDR3 is built from 16 residues. The V gene lost 6 bases and the J gene lost 3 bases, with 17 bases spanning the gap. The germline gives CDR1 SNHLY, CDR2 FYNNEI. CDR3 amino acids: CASSLQGAPYTGELFF. The CDR3 DNA reads as TGTGCCAGCAGCTTACAGGGAGCGCCTTACACCGGGGAGCTGTTTTTT.

Remarks on this clonotype: A much larger clone sits a single nucleotide away, making a read error possible. This chain links TRBV3-2 with TRBJ2-1. TRBV3-2 is flagged as a pseudogene. CDR3 size: 13 residues. Here the CDR3 reads CVSGFDGRNEQFF. CDR3 bases: TGTGTCAGTGGCTTTGACGGACGCAATGAGCAGTTCTTC.

This chain connects TRBV7-2 to TRBJ2-1; perhaps TRBD1 as D (6 bases). The CDR3 runs 15 residues. V lost 8 bases, J lost 4 bases, and 18 bases lay in between. Looked up from germline, CDR1 is SGHTA and CDR2 is FQGNSA. The CDR3 spells CASPGSAGQYNEQFF. The CDR3 nucleotides read TGTGCCAGCCCAGGCAGCGCTGGACAGTACAATGAGCAGTTCTTC.